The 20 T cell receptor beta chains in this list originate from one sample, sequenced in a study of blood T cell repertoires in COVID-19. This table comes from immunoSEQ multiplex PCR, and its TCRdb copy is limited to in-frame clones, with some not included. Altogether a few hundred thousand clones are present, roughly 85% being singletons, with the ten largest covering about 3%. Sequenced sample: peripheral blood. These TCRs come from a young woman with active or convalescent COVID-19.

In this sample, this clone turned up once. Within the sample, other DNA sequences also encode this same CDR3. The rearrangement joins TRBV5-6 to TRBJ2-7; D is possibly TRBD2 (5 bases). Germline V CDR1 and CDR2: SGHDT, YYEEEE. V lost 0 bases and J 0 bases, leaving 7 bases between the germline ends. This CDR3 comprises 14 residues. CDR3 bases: TGTGCCAGCAGCTTGGGGGGAGCCTCCTACGAGCAGTACTTC. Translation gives CASSLGGASYEQYF.

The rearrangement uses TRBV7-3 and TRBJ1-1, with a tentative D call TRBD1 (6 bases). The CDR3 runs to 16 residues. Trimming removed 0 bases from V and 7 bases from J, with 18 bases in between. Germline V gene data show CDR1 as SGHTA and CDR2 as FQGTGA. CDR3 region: CASSLTSGGGSLEAFF. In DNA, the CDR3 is TGTGCCAGCAGCTTAACGTCGGGGGGCGGGAGCCTTGAAGCTTTCTTT.

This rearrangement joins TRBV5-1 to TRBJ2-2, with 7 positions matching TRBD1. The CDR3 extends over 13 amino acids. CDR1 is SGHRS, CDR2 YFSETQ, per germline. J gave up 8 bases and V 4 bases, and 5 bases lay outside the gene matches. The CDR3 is CASSDTGVGELFF. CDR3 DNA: TGCGCCAGCAGCGATACAGGGGTTGGGGAGCTGTTTTTT.

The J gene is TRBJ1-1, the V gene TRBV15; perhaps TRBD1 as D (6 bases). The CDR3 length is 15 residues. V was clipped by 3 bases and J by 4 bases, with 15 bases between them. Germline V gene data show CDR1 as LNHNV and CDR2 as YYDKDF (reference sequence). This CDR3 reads CATSSPREGGTEAFF. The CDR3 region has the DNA TGTGCCACCAGCAGCCCTCGGGAGGGGGGCACTGAAGCTTTCTTT.

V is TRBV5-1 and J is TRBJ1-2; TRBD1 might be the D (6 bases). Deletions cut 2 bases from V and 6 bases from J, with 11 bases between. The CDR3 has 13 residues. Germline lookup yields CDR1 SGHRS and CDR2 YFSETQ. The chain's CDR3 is CASSFGGRDGYTF. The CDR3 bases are TGCGCCAGCAGCTTCGGGGGGCGCGATGGCTACACCTTC.

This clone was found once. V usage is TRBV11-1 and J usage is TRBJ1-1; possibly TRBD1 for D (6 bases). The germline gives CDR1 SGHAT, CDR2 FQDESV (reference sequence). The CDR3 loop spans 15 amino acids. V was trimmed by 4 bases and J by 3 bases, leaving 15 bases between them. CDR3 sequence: CASSSPKQGHTEAFF. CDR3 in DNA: TGTGCCAGCAGCTCGCCAAAACAGGGCCACACTGAAGCTTTCTTT.

For the CDR3, the DNA is TGTGCCAGCAGTTTACGGGTGGAAACTAACTATGGCTACACCTTC. Translation gives CASSLRVETNYGYTF. This chain links TRBV28 with TRBJ1-2; D unclear. V was pared by 2 bases and J by 0 bases, with 10 bases between. The CDR3 extends over 15 amino acids. Per the germline V gene, CDR1 is MDHEN and CDR2 is SYDVKM.

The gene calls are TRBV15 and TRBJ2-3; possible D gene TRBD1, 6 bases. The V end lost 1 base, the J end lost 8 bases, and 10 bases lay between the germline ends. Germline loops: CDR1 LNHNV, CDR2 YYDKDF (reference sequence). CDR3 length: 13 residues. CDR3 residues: CATSRGQESTQYF. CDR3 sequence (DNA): TGTGCCACCAGCAGAGGACAGGAATCTACGCAGTATTTT.

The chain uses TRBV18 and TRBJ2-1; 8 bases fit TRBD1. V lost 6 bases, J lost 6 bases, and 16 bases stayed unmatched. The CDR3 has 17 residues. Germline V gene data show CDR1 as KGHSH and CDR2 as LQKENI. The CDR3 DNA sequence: TGTGCCAGCTCCCTGCAGCCGACAGGGGCCCTGGGCAATGAGCAGTTCTTC. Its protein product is CASSLQPTGALGNEQFF.

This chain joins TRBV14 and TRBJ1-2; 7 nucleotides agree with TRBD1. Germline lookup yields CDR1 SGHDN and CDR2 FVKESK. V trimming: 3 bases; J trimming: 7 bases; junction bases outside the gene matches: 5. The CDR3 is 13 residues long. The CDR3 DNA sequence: TGTGCCAGCAGCCACCGACAGGGTGGTGGCTACACCTTC. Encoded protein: CASSHRQGGGYTF.

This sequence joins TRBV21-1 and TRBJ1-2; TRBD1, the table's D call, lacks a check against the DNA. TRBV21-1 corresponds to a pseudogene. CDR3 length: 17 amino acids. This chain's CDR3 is CASSTPGTADGNYGYTF. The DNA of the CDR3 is TGTGCCAGCAGCACGCCCGGGACAGCAGACGGGAACTATGGCTACACCTTC.

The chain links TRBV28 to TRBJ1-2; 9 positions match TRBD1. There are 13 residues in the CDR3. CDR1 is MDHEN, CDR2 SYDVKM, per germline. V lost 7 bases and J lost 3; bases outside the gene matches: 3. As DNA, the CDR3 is TGTGCCAGCAACACAGGGGGCGACTATGGCTACACCTTC. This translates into CASNTGGDYGYTF.

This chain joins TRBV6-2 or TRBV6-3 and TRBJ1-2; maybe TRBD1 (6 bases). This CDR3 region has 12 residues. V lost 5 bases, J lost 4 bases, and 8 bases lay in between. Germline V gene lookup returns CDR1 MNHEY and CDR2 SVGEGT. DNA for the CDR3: TGTGCCAGCAGTGACAGGCCCTATGGCTACACCTTC. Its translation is CASSDRPYGYTF.

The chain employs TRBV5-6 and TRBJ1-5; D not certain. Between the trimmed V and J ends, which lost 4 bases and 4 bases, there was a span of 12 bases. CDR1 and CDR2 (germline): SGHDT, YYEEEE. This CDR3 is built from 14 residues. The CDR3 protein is CASSVLTGNQPQHF. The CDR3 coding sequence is TGTGCCAGCAGCGTACTGACGGGGAATCAGCCCCAGCATTTT. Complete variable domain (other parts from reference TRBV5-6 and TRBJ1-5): DAGVTQSPTHLIKTRGQQVTLRCSPKSGHDTVSWYQQALGQGPQFIFQYYEEEERQRGNFPDRFSGHQFPNYSSELNVNALLLGDSALYLCASSVLTGNQPQHFGDGTRLSIL.

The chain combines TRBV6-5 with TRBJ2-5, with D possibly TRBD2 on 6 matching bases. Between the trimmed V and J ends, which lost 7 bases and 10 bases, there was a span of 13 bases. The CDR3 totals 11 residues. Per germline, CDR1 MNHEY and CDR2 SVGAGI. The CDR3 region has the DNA TGTGCCAGCACCAGGAGCGGGTACCAGTACTTC. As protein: CASTRSGYQYF.

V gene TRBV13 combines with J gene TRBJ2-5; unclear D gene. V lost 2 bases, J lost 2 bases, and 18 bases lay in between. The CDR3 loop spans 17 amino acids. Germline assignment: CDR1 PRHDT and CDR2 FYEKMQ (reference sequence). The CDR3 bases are TGTGCCAGCAGCTTATTTTTAATGGCAGCACAGCAAGAGACCCAGTACTTC. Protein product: CASSLFLMAAQQETQYF. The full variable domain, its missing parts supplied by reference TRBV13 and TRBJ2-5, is AAGVIQSPRHLIKEKRETATLKCYPIPRHDTVYWYQQGPGQDPQFLISFYEKMQSDKGSIPDRFSAQQFSDYHSELNMSSLELGDSALYFCASSLFLMAAQQETQYFGPGTRLLVL.

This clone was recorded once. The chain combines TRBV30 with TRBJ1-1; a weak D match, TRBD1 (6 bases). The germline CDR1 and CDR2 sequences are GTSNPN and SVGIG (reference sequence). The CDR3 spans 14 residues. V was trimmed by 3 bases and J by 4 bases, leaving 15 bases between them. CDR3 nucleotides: TGTGCCTGGAGGACACGGAGGGGGGGCACTGAAGCTTTCTTT. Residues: CAWRTRRGGTEAFF.

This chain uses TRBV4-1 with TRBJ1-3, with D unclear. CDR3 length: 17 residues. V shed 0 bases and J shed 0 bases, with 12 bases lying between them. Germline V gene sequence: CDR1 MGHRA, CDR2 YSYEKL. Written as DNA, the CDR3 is TGCGCCAGCAGCCAAGATGGGCGGGCGATCTCTGGAAACACCATATATTTT. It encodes CASSQDGRAISGNTIYF.

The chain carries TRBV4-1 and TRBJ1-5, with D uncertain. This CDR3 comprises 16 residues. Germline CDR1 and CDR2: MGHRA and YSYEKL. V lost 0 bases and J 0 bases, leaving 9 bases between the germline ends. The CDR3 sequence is CASSQDGPYSNQPQHF. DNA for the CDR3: TGCGCCAGCAGCCAAGATGGGCCATATAGCAATCAGCCCCAGCATTTT.

Here the CDR3 DNA reads TGTGCCATCACCTTGACAGGGGGAGGTGAAGCTTTCTTT. Residues: CAITLTGGGEAFF. The J gene is TRBJ1-1, the V gene TRBV10-3; 9 bases fit TRBD1. The CDR3 has 13 residues. J gave up 7 bases and V 7 bases, and 7 bases lay outside the gene matches. Germline V CDR1 and CDR2: ENHRY, SYGVKD.